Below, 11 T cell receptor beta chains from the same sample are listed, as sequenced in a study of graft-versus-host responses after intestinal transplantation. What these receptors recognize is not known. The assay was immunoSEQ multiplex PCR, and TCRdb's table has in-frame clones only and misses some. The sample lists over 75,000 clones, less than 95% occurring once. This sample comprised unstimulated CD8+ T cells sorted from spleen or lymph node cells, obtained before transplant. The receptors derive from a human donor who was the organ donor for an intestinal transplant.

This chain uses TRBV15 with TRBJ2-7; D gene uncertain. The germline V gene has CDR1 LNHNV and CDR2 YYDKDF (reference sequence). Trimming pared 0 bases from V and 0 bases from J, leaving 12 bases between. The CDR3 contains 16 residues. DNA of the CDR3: TGTGCCACCAGCAGAGATCTGAAACTCAACTCCTACGAGCAGTACTTC. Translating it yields CATSRDLKLNSYEQYF.

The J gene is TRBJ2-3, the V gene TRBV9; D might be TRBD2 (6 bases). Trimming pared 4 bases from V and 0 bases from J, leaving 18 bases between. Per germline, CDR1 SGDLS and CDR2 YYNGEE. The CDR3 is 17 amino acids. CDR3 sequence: CASSTGLLRASTDTQYF. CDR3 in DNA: TGTGCCAGCAGCACGGGACTCCTGCGTGCTAGCACAGATACGCAGTATTTT.

The CDR3 nucleotides are TGTGCCACCAGCGGCGGGACAGGGACTGAAGCTTTCTTT. Its protein is CATSGGTGTEAFF. The chain links TRBV15 to TRBJ1-1; 9 bases match TRBD1. J lost 5 bases, V lost 5 bases, and 3 bases had no gene match. The CDR3 loop spans 13 amino acids. Germline-derived CDR1 and CDR2 are LNHNV and YYDKDF (reference sequence). The full variable domain, with the rest looked up from reference TRBV15 and TRBJ1-1, is DAMVIQNPRYQVTQFGKPVTLSCSQTLNHNVMYWYQQKSSQAPKLLFHYYDKDFNNEADTPDNFQSRRPNTSFCFLDIRSPGLGDTAMYLCATSGGTGTEAFFGQGTRLTVV.

The CDR3 is CASKQGMNTEAFF. CDR3 in DNA: TGTGCCAGCAAGCAGGGGATGAACACTGAAGCTTTCTTT. The chain recombines TRBV6-4 with TRBJ1-1, with D tentatively TRBD1 (6 bases). CDR1 and CDR2 (germline): MRHNA, SNTAGT. Deletions cut 7 bases from V and 0 bases from J, with 9 bases between. This CDR3 contains 13 residues.

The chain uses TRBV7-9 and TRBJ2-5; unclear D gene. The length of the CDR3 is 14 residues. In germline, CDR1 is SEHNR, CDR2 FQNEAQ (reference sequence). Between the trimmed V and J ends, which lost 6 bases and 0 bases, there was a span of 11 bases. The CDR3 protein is CASSPDGYQETQYF. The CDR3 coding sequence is TGTGCCAGCAGTCCCGACGGGTACCAAGAGACCCAGTACTTC. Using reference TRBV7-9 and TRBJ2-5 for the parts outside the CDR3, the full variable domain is DTGVSQNPRHKITKRGQNVTFRCDPISEHNRLYWYRQTLGQGPEFLTYFQNEAQLEKSRLLSDRFSAERPKGSFSTLEIQRTEQGDSAMYLCASSPDGYQETQYFGPGTRLLVL.

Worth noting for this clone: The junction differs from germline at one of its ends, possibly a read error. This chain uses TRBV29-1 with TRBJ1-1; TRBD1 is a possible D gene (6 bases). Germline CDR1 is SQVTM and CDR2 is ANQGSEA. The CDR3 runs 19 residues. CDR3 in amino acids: CNVDSVRGHSPRMNTEAFF. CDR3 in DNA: TGCAACGTTGACTCCGTCAGGGGACATTCTCCGCGAATGAACACTGAAGCTTTCTTT. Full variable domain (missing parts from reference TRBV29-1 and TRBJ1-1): SAVISQKPSRDICQRGTSLTIQCQVDSQVTMMFWYRQQPGQSLTLIATANQGSEATYESGFVIDKFPISRPNLTFSTLTVSNMSPEDSSIYLCNVDSVRGHSPRMNTEAFFGQGTRLTVV.

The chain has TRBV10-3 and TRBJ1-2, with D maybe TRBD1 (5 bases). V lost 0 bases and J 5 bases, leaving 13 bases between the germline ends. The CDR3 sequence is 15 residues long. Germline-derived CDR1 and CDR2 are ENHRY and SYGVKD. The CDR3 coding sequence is TGTGCCATCAGTGAGTCCCCGGGGGTCCTTTATGGCTACACCTTC. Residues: CAISESPGVLYGYTF.

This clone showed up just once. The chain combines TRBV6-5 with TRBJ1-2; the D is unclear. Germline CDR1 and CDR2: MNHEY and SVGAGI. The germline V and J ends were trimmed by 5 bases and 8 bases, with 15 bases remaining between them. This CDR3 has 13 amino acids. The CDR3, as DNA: TGTGCCAGCAGTATGAGCAGGCTTGCGGGCTACACCTTC. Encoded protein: CASSMSRLAGYTF.

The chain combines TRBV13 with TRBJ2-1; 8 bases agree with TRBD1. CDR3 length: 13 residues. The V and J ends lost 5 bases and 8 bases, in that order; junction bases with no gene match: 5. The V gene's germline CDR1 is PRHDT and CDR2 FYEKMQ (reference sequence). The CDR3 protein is CASSLPDRDEQFF. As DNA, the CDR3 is TGTGCCAGCAGCCTACCGGACAGGGATGAGCAGTTCTTC.

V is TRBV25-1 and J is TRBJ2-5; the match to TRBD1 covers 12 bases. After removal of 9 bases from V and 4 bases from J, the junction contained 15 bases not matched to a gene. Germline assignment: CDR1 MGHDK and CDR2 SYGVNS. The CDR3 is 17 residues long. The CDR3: CARVEPGTGGAGETQYF. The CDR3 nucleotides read TGTGCCAGAGTCGAACCGGGGACAGGGGGCGCAGGAGAGACCCAGTACTTC.

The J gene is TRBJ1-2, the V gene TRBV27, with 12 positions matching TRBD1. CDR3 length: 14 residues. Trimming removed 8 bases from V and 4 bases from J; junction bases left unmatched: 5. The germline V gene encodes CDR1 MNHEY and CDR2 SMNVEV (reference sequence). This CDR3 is CASGDRGRVYGYTF. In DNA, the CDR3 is TGTGCCAGCGGGGACAGGGGGCGCGTCTATGGCTACACCTTC.